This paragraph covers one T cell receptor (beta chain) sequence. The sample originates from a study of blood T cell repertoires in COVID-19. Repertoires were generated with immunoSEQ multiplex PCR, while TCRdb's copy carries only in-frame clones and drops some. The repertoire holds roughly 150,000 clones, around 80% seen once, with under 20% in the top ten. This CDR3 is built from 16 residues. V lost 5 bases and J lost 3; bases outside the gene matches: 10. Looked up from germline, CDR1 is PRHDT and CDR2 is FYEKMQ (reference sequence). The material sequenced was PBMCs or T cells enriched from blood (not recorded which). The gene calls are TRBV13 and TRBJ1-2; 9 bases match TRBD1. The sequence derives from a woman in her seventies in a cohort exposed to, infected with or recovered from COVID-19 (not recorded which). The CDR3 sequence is CASSATPGQGHYGYTF. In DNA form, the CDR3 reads TGTGCCAGCAGCGCTACCCCGGGACAGGGCCACTATGGCTACACCTTC.